The 29 T cell receptor beta chains in this list originate from one sample, sequenced in a study of identical twins. TCRdb independently ran MiXCR on the 5' RACE reads; one entry per CDR3 protein. This sample carries approximately 240,000 distinct CDR3 sequences, over 12% of them seen once, and the ten largest clones take approximately 8.8%. The sample comprised memory (CD45RO+) T cells sorted from blood. The receptors derive from a young woman in good health.

This clonotype has a handful of counts. The gene calls are TRBV6-5 and TRBJ2-2; TRBD1 aligns across 8 bases. The V gene end was trimmed by 2 bases and the J gene end by 6 bases; junction bases not matched to a gene: 8. In germline, CDR1 is MNHEY, CDR2 SVGAGI. CDR3 length equals 16 residues. As DNA, the CDR3 is TGTGCCAGCAGTTACATCAGGGGGCCGGGACCCGGGGAGCTGTTTTTT. It translates to CASSYIRGPGPGELFF.

This chain links TRBV10-3 with TRBJ2-1, with 14 bases aligning to TRBD2. The length of the CDR3 is 14 residues. The germline CDR1 and CDR2 sequences are ENHRY and SYGVKD. Losses at the gene ends were 6 bases for V and 10 bases for J; bases not matched to a gene: 5. The CDR3 is CAISATSGGGEQFF. The DNA for the CDR3 is TGTGCCATCAGCGCGACTAGCGGGGGGGGAGAGCAGTTCTTC.

This clonotype was seen only once. The rearrangement links TRBV6-1 to TRBJ1-6; the match to TRBD1 covers 10 bases. The V gene end was trimmed by 6 bases and the J gene end by 9 bases; junction bases not matched to a gene: 5. The germline gives CDR1 MNHNS, CDR2 SASEGT. There are 14 residues in the CDR3. In DNA form, the CDR3 reads TGTGCCAGCAGCCGGGACAGGGGTGTTTCACCCCTCCACTTT. Its translation: CASSRDRGVSPLHF.

V and J are TRBV7-6 and TRBJ2-1; D is uncertain. This CDR3 spans 16 amino acids. V was clipped by 2 bases and J by 0 bases, with 11 bases between them. In germline, CDR1 is SGHVS, CDR2 FNYEAQ. The chain's CDR3 is CASSLLGRRSYNEQFF. CDR3 sequence (DNA): TGTGCCAGCAGCTTATTAGGGCGCCGCTCCTACAATGAGCAGTTCTTC.

This sequence joins TRBV4-3 and TRBJ2-1, with D perhaps TRBD2 (6 bases). V was pared by 1 base and J by 3 bases, with 13 bases between. This CDR3 is 16 amino acids long. The germline CDR1 and CDR2 sequences are LGHNA and YSLEER. The CDR3 sequence is CASSQAGQEGYNEQFF. CDR3 DNA sequence: TGCGCCAGCAGCCAAGCCGGGCAGGAGGGCTACAATGAGCAGTTCTTC.

The chain's CDR3 is CSAPTGNPGNTIYF. CDR3 nucleotide sequence: TGCAGTGCCCCTACAGGGAACCCTGGAAACACCATATATTTT. The chain couples TRBV20-1 to TRBJ1-3, with D tentatively TRBD1 (6 bases). The germline V gene encodes CDR1 DFQATT and CDR2 SNEGSKA (reference sequence). V was pared by 6 bases and J by 2 bases, with 14 bases between. The CDR3 consists of 14 residues.

The chain has TRBV6-1 and TRBJ2-7; D possibly corresponds to TRBD1 (5 bases). V was shortened by 6 bases and J by 3 bases, with 9 bases between the two germline ends. Germline CDR1 reads MNHNS; CDR2 reads SASEGT. The CDR3 covers 12 residues. The CDR3 nucleotides read TGTGCCAGCAGGCCAGGGATCTACGAGCAGTACTTC. This codes for CASRPGIYEQYF.

The J gene is TRBJ2-1, the V gene TRBV25-1, with TRBD2 matching over 14 bases. The V gene's germline CDR1 is MGHDK and CDR2 SYGVNS. The CDR3 covers 14 residues. The V gene end was trimmed by 8 bases and the J gene end by 10 bases; junction bases not matched to a gene: 7. This chain's CDR3 is CASLTSGRAGEQFF. DNA for the CDR3: TGTGCCAGCCTGACTAGCGGGAGGGCCGGGGAGCAGTTCTTC.

In its sample, this clonotype was seen a few times. For the CDR3, the DNA is TGTGCCAGCAGCATCCTCCTTGCCTACGAGCAGTACTTC. This gives the protein CASSILLAYEQYF. The genes are TRBV7-2 and TRBJ2-7; no firm D call. Germline CDR1 and CDR2: SGHTA and FQGNSA. With 5 bases removed from V and 2 bases from J, the gap between germline ends came to 10 bases. The CDR3 extends over 13 amino acids.

This clonotype was picked up a small number of times. This chain connects TRBV5-1 to TRBJ2-3; 14 bases fit TRBD2. Looked up from germline, CDR1 is SGHRS and CDR2 is YFSETQ. The V and J ends lost 4 bases and 5 bases, in that order; junction bases with no gene match: 6. The CDR3 has 16 residues. CDR3 nucleotides: TGCGCCAGCAGCACGGGACTAGCGGGAGACGGAGATACGCAGTATTTT. Protein: CASSTGLAGDGDTQYF. The entire variable domain, with the rest obtained from reference TRBV5-1 and TRBJ2-3, is as follows: KAGVTQTPRYLIKTRGQQVTLSCSPISGHRSVSWYQQTPGQGLQFLFEYFSETQRNKGNFPGRFSGRQFSNSRSEMNVSTLELGDSALYLCASSTGLAGDGDTQYFGPGTRLTVL.

The chain has TRBV6-1 and TRBJ2-7; possibly TRBD1 for D (6 bases). Deletions cut 6 bases from V and 6 bases from J, with 15 bases between. Germline-derived CDR1 and CDR2 are MNHNS and SASEGT. This CDR3 contains 13 residues. CDR3 protein: CASRIQGGSEQYF. The CDR3 DNA is TGTGCCAGCAGGATACAGGGTGGGAGCGAGCAGTACTTC.

Ten or more counts support this clonotype. The gene calls are TRBV29-1 and TRBJ2-7; D uncertain. The V gene lost 0 bases and the J gene lost 3 bases, with 18 bases spanning the gap. There are 16 residues in the CDR3. Germline assignment: CDR1 SQVTM and CDR2 ANQGSEA. CDR3 region: CSVEEPLHSNNYEQYF. The CDR3 DNA reads TGCAGCGTTGAAGAGCCCCTCCACTCGAATAACTACGAGCAGTACTTC.

The sample holds a few counts of this clonotype. The chain carries TRBV4-2 and TRBJ2-3; TRBD2 agrees at 7 bases. The germline gives CDR1 LGHNA, CDR2 YNFKEQ. This CDR3 has 16 residues. V lost 0 bases to trimming and J lost 7 bases; unmatched junction nucleotides: 10. DNA for the CDR3: TGTGCCAGCAGCCAAGAGGGAGCGGGGCCCGCCTATACGCAGTATTTT. Residues: CASSQEGAGPAYTQYF.

This chain links TRBV10-3 with TRBJ1-6; TRBD1 agrees at 10 bases. Trimming cost V 8 bases and J 10 bases; bases outside gene matches: 5. Germline CDR1 reads ENHRY; CDR2 reads SYGVKD. CDR3 length: 13 residues. CDR3 in amino acids: CAIGDRGDSPLHF. CDR3 nucleotide sequence: TGTGCCATCGGGGACAGGGGAGACTCACCCCTCCACTTT.

V is TRBV9 and J is TRBJ2-5; the D is unclear. The V and J ends lost 3 bases and 4 bases respectively, with 16 bases between them. Per the germline V gene, CDR1 is SGDLS and CDR2 is YYNGEE. The CDR3 runs 15 residues. CDR3 protein: CASSAGSVAIETQYF. As DNA, the CDR3 is TGTGCCAGCAGCGCTGGTAGTGTGGCTATAGAGACCCAGTACTTC.

This clonotype came up many times. The CDR3 DNA reads as TGTGCCAGCAGTTCGGGGACGGCAGAAGAAAAACTGTTTTTT. Protein: CASSSGTAEEKLFF. The V and J genes are TRBV12-3 or TRBV12-4 and TRBJ1-4; D possibly corresponds to TRBD1 (5 bases). The CDR3 covers 14 residues. The V and J ends lost 4 bases and 8 bases respectively, with 14 bases between them.

The table lists this clonotype with a few counts. The chain links TRBV20-1 to TRBJ1-5, with D maybe TRBD1 (6 bases). Deletions cut 0 bases from V and 6 bases from J, with 12 bases between. The CDR3 length is 14 residues. Germline CDR1 and CDR2: DFQATT and SNEGSKA (reference sequence). In DNA, the CDR3 is TGCAGTGCTAGAGAGGACAGTGCCCCTCAGCCCCAGCATTTT. Its protein product is CSAREDSAPQPQHF.

This chain uses TRBV2 with TRBJ2-5, with a weak D call TRBD2 (6 bases). The V gene's germline CDR1 is SNHLY and CDR2 FYNNEI. The CDR3 is 14 amino acids. V was trimmed by 0 bases and J by 7 bases, leaving 12 bases between them. CDR3 DNA sequence: TGTGCCAGCAGTGAAGCGGGACTGTCCCGGACCCAGTACTTC. Translation gives CASSEAGLSRTQYF.

This clonotype was observed a handful of times. The rearrangement joins TRBV27 to TRBJ1-2; no definite D call. The ends were cut back, 7 bases at V and 8 bases at J, with 14 bases in the middle. Germline V gives CDR1 MNHEY, CDR2 SMNVEV (reference sequence). The CDR3 spans 12 residues. The CDR3 sequence: CASTGRGGGYTF. The CDR3 DNA is TGTGCCAGCACCGGTCGTGGCGGGGGCTACACCTTC.

This clonotype was counted only a few times. The chain carries TRBV7-2 and TRBJ1-1, with D unclear. The CDR3 is 16 amino acids. Trimming stripped 5 bases from V and 3 bases from J, with 19 bases between. Germline values: CDR1 SGHTA, CDR2 FQGNSA. The CDR3 coding sequence is TGTGCCAGCAGCCGAGGTGGTGGCAGGCGATACACTGAAGCTTTCTTT. Amino acid sequence: CASSRGGGRRYTEAFF.

This clonotype occurred a few times. This chain links TRBV27 with TRBJ2-2, with D possibly matching TRBD2 (5 bases). Per germline, CDR1 MNHEY and CDR2 SMNVEV (reference sequence). The CDR3 contains 14 residues. Trimming shortened V by 2 bases and J by 6 bases, and 10 bases separated the two germline ends. CDR3 region: CASSLEGFAGELFF. The CDR3 nucleotides are TGTGCCAGCAGTTTAGAGGGCTTCGCCGGGGAGCTGTTTTTT.

This clonotype was seen a few times. The chain recombines TRBV20-1 with TRBJ1-1; perhaps TRBD1 as D (5 bases). CDR1 is DFQATT and CDR2 is SNEGSKA in the germline V gene (reference sequence). V lost 6 bases and J 2 bases, leaving 13 bases between the germline ends. CDR3 length: 13 residues. CDR3 residues: CSAPPRGNTEAFF. In DNA, the CDR3 is TGCAGTGCCCCCCCGAGGGGAAACACTGAAGCTTTCTTT.

The sample holds a few counts of this clonotype. V gene TRBV7-8 combines with J gene TRBJ1-5; possibly TRBD1 for D (5 bases). V dropped 1 base and J dropped 0 bases, with 10 bases sitting between them. The CDR3 loop spans 16 amino acids. CDR1 and CDR2 (germline): SGHVS, FQNEAQ. The CDR3 coding sequence is TGTGCCAGCAGCTTAGGACAGAGTGTTAGCAATCAGCCCCAGCATTTT. Translating it yields CASSLGQSVSNQPQHF.

The rearrangement uses TRBV6-1 and TRBJ1-1, with D unresolved. Trimming stripped 6 bases from V and 1 base from J, with 18 bases between. The germline V gene has CDR1 MNHNS and CDR2 SASEGT. There are 16 residues in the CDR3. CDR3 in amino acids: CASRPRHGSGNTEAFF. The CDR3 DNA reads as TGTGCCAGCAGACCCCGTCACGGATCCGGGAACACTGAAGCTTTCTTT.

The chain recombines TRBV20-1 with TRBJ2-7, with TRBD1 as a possible D gene (5 bases). Trimming removed 6 bases at V and 0 bases at J, with 15 bases between. The CDR3 is made up of 14 amino acids. Germline V gene sequence: CDR1 DFQATT, CDR2 SNEGSKA (reference sequence). CDR3 sequence: CSASLGGASYEQYF. In nucleotides, the CDR3 is TGCAGTGCCTCCCTGGGTGGGGCCTCCTACGAGCAGTACTTC.

V is TRBV4-3 and J is TRBJ2-7, with 8 bases that match TRBD2. The CDR3 is 15 residues long. In germline, CDR1 is LGHNA, CDR2 YSLEER. Germline trimming cut 2 bases from V and 1 base from J; bases unmatched to any gene: 4. The CDR3 loop reads CASSQHRLASYEQYF. The CDR3 DNA sequence: TGCGCCAGCAGCCAACATCGACTAGCGTCCTACGAGCAGTACTTC.

This clonotype was observed many times. The chain carries TRBV5-6 and TRBJ1-1; D remains ambiguous. V was clipped by 0 bases and J by 1 base, with 1 base between them. Germline CDR1 is SGHDT and CDR2 is YYEEEE. This CDR3 spans 12 amino acids. CDR3 nucleotide sequence: TGTGCCAGCAGCTTGGCGAACACTGAAGCTTTCTTT. Amino acid sequence: CASSLANTEAFF. Using reference TRBV5-6 and TRBJ1-1 for the parts outside the CDR3, the full variable domain is DAGVTQSPTHLIKTRGQQVTLRCSPKSGHDTVSWYQQALGQGPQFIFQYYEEEERQRGNFPDRFSGHQFPNYSSELNVNALLLGDSALYLCASSLANTEAFFGQGTRLTVV.

This clonotype has only a few counts. This chain uses TRBV9 with TRBJ1-3; D call uncertain. The CDR3 has 14 amino acids. Germline CDR1 reads SGDLS; CDR2 reads YYNGEE. V gave up 4 bases and J gave up 6 bases, with 14 bases separating them. The CDR3 here is CASSPPAVLNTIYF. The CDR3 DNA sequence: TGTGCCAGCAGCCCTCCGGCGGTCCTAAACACCATATATTTT.

The rearrangement uses TRBV10-3 and TRBJ2-7; D is perhaps TRBD1 (5 bases). The CDR3 is 11 residues long. Germline V gene sequence: CDR1 ENHRY, CDR2 SYGVKD. V was pared by 7 bases and J by 5 bases, with 9 bases between. CDR3 in amino acids: CAIKGVDEQYF. In DNA, the CDR3 is TGTGCCATCAAAGGGGTCGACGAGCAGTACTTC.